Below are 25 T cell receptor beta chains sequenced from a single sample in a study of T cells in Graves' hyperthyroidism and ophthalmopathy. RNA transcripts yielded amplified TCR beta CDR3 regions. With the HTBI primer set, the TCR CDR3 went through a first round of RT-PCR. MiXCR, applied by TCRdb to the multiplex PCR reads, yields one record per CDR3 protein. The sample consists of about 560,000 distinct CDR3 sequences, around 15% of them appearing once. Material: blood. Source of these receptors: a woman in her 40s with Graves' hyperthyroidism.

This clonotype occurred once. The chain combines TRBV28 with TRBJ2-2, with 8 bases fitting TRBD2. The junction had 12 bases not matched to a gene; V was cut back by 7 bases and J by 5 bases. The CDR3 loop spans 16 amino acids. From germline, CDR1 is MDHEN and CDR2 SYDVKM. The CDR3, as DNA: TGTGCCAGCATGGTTGGCGGGAGGATTCGGACCGGGGAGCTGTTTTTT. Its translation: CASMVGGRIRTGELFF.

This clonotype was recorded a few times. The chain is built from TRBV28 and TRBJ1-5; TRBD1 might be the D (5 bases). In germline, CDR1 is MDHEN, CDR2 SYDVKM. Trimming pared 7 bases from V and 4 bases from J, leaving 11 bases between. CDR3 size: 13 residues. The CDR3 bases are TGTGCCAGCAAAGACAGTAGGAATCAGCCCCAGCATTTT. Protein sequence: CASKDSRNQPQHF.

In its sample, this clonotype was seen a few times. The chain recombines TRBV5-1 with TRBJ2-7; D possibly corresponds to TRBD1 (5 bases). The V end was cut by 7 bases, the J end by 0 bases, with 11 bases between. This CDR3 is 13 amino acids long. Germline loops: CDR1 SGHRS, CDR2 YFSETQ. The CDR3 DNA is TGCGCCAGCGGGGTGGACACCTCCTACGAGCAGTACTTC. It encodes CASGVDTSYEQYF.

The V call is TRBV20-1, the J call TRBJ2-1, with 8 bases aligning to TRBD2. V was clipped by 5 bases and J by 4 bases; unmatched bases: 4. Germline V gives CDR1 DFQATT, CDR2 SNEGSKA (reference sequence). The CDR3 covers 13 residues. The CDR3 sequence: CSASGTSYNEQFF. CDR3 nucleotide sequence: TGCAGTGCTTCCGGGACTAGTTACAATGAGCAGTTCTTC.

This clonotype occurred a few times. This rearrangement joins TRBV20-1 to TRBJ2-2, with 8 bases aligning to TRBD2. The CDR3 spans 16 residues. In germline, CDR1 is DFQATT, CDR2 SNEGSKA (reference sequence). V gave up 0 bases and J gave up 4 bases; unmatched junction bases: 7. The CDR3: CSARDLAGGGTGELFF. CDR3 nucleotides: TGCAGTGCTAGAGATCTTGCGGGAGGTGGCACCGGGGAGCTGTTTTTT.

The chain carries TRBV19 and TRBJ2-2; D gene uncertain. Trimming cost V 3 bases and J 6 bases, with 11 bases left between them. The CDR3 runs to 14 residues. The germline V gene has CDR1 LNHDA and CDR2 SQIVND (reference sequence). The CDR3, as DNA: TGTGCCAGTAGTATGACCCCAGGTTCCGGGGAGCTGTTTTTT. As protein: CASSMTPGSGELFF.

Many counts were recorded for this clonotype. V is TRBV28 and J is TRBJ1-5, with D uncertain. Trimming pared 6 bases from V and 1 base from J, leaving 10 bases between. Germline-derived CDR1 and CDR2 are MDHEN and SYDVKM. This CDR3 contains 14 residues. CDR3 DNA: TGTGCCAGCAGGCGTACAGAGAGCAATCAGCCCCAGCATTTT. Translated, it gives CASRRTESNQPQHF. The whole variable domain, filled in from reference TRBV28 and TRBJ1-5, reads DVKVTQSSRYLVKRTGEKVFLECVQDMDHENMFWYRQDPGLGLRLIYFSYDVKMKEKGDIPEGYSVSREKKERFSLILESASTNQTSMYLCASRRTESNQPQHFGDGTRLSIL.

This clonotype has only a few counts. This chain links TRBV19 with TRBJ2-7; 10 nucleotides line up with TRBD2. Unmatched junction bases numbered 11, after V lost 4 bases and J lost 5 bases. The CDR3 totals 16 residues. CDR1 and CDR2 (germline): LNHDA, SQIVND (reference sequence). CDR3 in amino acids: CASSTQAGGPFNEQYF. The DNA for the CDR3 is TGTGCCAGTAGTACTCAAGCGGGAGGGCCTTTTAACGAGCAGTACTTC.

There are a few counts of this clonotype. This chain connects TRBV19 to TRBJ2-7; perhaps TRBD2 as D (5 bases). V was pared by 1 base and J by 0 bases, with 10 bases between. The CDR3 has 15 amino acids. Germline V gene sequence: CDR1 LNHDA, CDR2 SQIVND (reference sequence). This CDR3 is CASSIGGITSYEQYF. DNA for the CDR3: TGTGCCAGTAGTATAGGAGGGATAACCTCCTACGAGCAGTACTTC.

The DNA for the CDR3 is TGTGCCAGCGACTCCGGGACAGAGGGGGATACGCAGTATTTT. It yields the protein CASDSGTEGDTQYF. J is TRBJ2-3 and V is TRBV6-1; TRBD1 aligns across 7 bases. V was pared by 8 bases and J by 6 bases, with 11 bases of the junction left unmatched. The V gene's germline CDR1 is MNHNS and CDR2 SASEGT. There are 14 residues in the CDR3.

There are a few counts of this clonotype. CDR3 in amino acids: CANSPQIKTSEAFF. The CDR3 coding sequence is TGCGCCAACAGTCCTCAGATAAAAACAAGTGAAGCTTTCTTT. The gene calls are TRBV5-1 and TRBJ1-1; D not resolved. The CDR3 spans 14 residues. With 9 bases removed from V and 7 bases from J, the gap between germline ends came to 22 bases. CDR1 SGHRS and CDR2 YFSETQ come from the germline V gene. Based on the CDR3 plus reference TRBV5-1 and TRBJ1-1, the full variable domain is KAGVTQTPRYLIKTRGQQVTLSCSPISGHRSVSWYQQTPGQGLQFLFEYFSETQRNKGNFPGRFSGRQFSNSRSEMNVSTLELGDSALYLCANSPQIKTSEAFFGQGTRLTVV.

This clonotype came up many times. This rearrangement joins TRBV28 to TRBJ1-1; D is uncertain. Trimming took 4 bases from V and 3 from J, leaving 12 bases between them. Germline V gene lookup returns CDR1 MDHEN and CDR2 SYDVKM. CDR3 size: 14 residues. CDR3 sequence reads: CASSWGGPYTEAFF. The CDR3 coding sequence is TGTGCCAGCAGTTGGGGAGGGCCGTACACTGAAGCTTTCTTT.

This clonotype was recorded a few times. This rearrangement joins TRBV20-1 to TRBJ2-7, with 8 bases aligning to TRBD1. V gave up 0 bases and J gave up 3 bases; unmatched junction bases: 4. Germline values: CDR1 DFQATT, CDR2 SNEGSKA (reference sequence). The CDR3 covers 14 residues. Here the CDR3 DNA reads TGCAGTGCTAGAGACCGGGACAGGTACTACGAGCAGTACTTC. Protein product: CSARDRDRYYEQYF.

This clonotype was counted a single time. A single base separates this from a much larger clone, so it may be a read error. The genes are TRBV30 and TRBJ2-3; D possibly corresponds to TRBD1 (6 bases). V shed 5 bases and J shed 2 bases, with 17 bases lying between them. The CDR3 is 15 residues long. CDR1 and CDR2 (germline): GTSNPN, SVGIG (reference sequence). CDR3 region: CAWGLQGLSTDTQYF. The CDR3 DNA sequence: TGTGCCTGGGGGTTACAGGGCCTCTCCACAGATACGCAGTATTTT.

This clonotype was counted a few times. The CDR3 protein is CASSLAGTGVPGELFF. The CDR3 nucleotides read TGTGCCAGCAGCCTTGCCGGGACAGGGGTGCCCGGGGAGCTGTTTTTT. V gene TRBV5-8 combines with J gene TRBJ2-2; 10 nucleotides align to TRBD1. Germline lookup yields CDR1 SGHTS and CDR2 YDEGEE. Trimming removed 4 bases from V and 6 bases from J; junction bases left unmatched: 9. The CDR3 extends over 16 amino acids.

This clonotype was seen a few times. CDR3 sequence: CSAKTSGATFWNEQFF. The CDR3 nucleotides read TGCAGTGCTAAGACTAGCGGGGCTACTTTCTGGAATGAGCAGTTCTTC. The genes are TRBV20-1 and TRBJ2-1; 11 bases align to TRBD2. CDR1 is DFQATT and CDR2 is SNEGSKA in the germline V gene (reference sequence). The CDR3 sequence is 16 residues long. With V trimmed by 4 bases and J by 7 bases, 12 bases remained unmatched.

There are many counts of this clonotype. V usage is TRBV30 and J usage is TRBJ2-7, with 8 bases matching TRBD1. The CDR3 is made up of 14 amino acids. Germline V CDR1 and CDR2: GTSNPN, SVGIG (reference sequence). Losses at the gene ends were 1 base for V and 5 bases for J; bases not matched to a gene: 7. Here the CDR3 DNA reads TGTGCCTGGAGTGCAGGACAGGGCCCCAACGAGCAGTACTTC. It specifies CAWSAGQGPNEQYF.

This clonotype was found many times. The chain has TRBV28 and TRBJ2-7; 8 bases are shared with TRBD2. This CDR3 has 16 amino acids. V gave up 2 bases and J gave up 5 bases; unmatched junction bases: 11. Per germline, CDR1 MDHEN and CDR2 SYDVKM. CDR3 amino acids: CASSLPGLVKSHEQYF. The CDR3 bases are TGTGCCAGCAGTTTACCGGGACTAGTAAAATCCCACGAGCAGTACTTC.

This clonotype was recorded many times. The gene calls are TRBV10-3 and TRBJ2-3; 13 bases map to TRBD2. Unmatched junction bases numbered 6, after V lost 6 bases and J lost 6 bases. The length of the CDR3 is 15 residues. Germline loops: CDR1 ENHRY, CDR2 SYGVKD. CDR3 sequence: CAISAGLAGVDTQYF. The CDR3 nucleotides read TGTGCCATCAGCGCTGGACTAGCGGGAGTGGATACGCAGTATTTT.

About this clonotype: One end of the junction varies from germline; a read error may be responsible. The chain joins TRBV27 to TRBJ2-1, with D possibly matching TRBD1 (6 bases). Per germline, CDR1 MNHEY and CDR2 SMNVEV (reference sequence). The CDR3 totals 15 residues. The chain's CDR3 is CANSRTGNAYNEQFF. The DNA of the CDR3 is TGTGCCAACAGTCGAACAGGGAACGCCTACAATGAGCAGTTCTTC.

The chain is built from TRBV11-3 and TRBJ2-1, with D perhaps TRBD2 (6 bases). Looked up from germline, CDR1 is SGHNT and CDR2 is YENEEA. The CDR3 is 16 amino acids. V was trimmed by 5 bases and J by 2 bases, leaving 16 bases between them. CDR3 protein: CASSQVSGGTYNEQFF. The CDR3 DNA is TGTGCCAGCAGCCAAGTGTCCGGGGGAACCTACAATGAGCAGTTCTTC.

This clonotype was counted many times. The chain carries TRBV7-2 and TRBJ2-2; 8 bases map to TRBD1. Trimming at V came to 2 bases and at J to 7 bases, leaving 6 bases not matched to a gene. CDR3 size: 15 residues. Germline V gene lookup returns CDR1 SGHTA and CDR2 FQGNSA. This CDR3 reads CASSLQGQANGELFF. Here the CDR3 DNA reads TGTGCCAGCAGCTTACAGGGACAGGCGAACGGGGAGCTGTTTTTT.

This clonotype was picked up a small number of times. The chain links TRBV18 to TRBJ1-2; D is undetermined. This CDR3 comprises 13 residues. The germline V gene has CDR1 KGHSH and CDR2 LQKENI. Trimming left V 6 bases short and J 8 bases short, with 16 bases between. The CDR3 DNA reads TGTGCCAGCTCCCAACAGCCGGGGAGCGGCTACACCTTC. This translates into CASSQQPGSGYTF.

The chain has TRBV7-9 and TRBJ2-7, with unresolved D. The ends were cut back, 5 bases at V and 3 bases at J, with 11 bases in the middle. The length of the CDR3 is 13 residues. The V gene's germline CDR1 is SEHNR and CDR2 FQNEAQ (reference sequence). The CDR3 region has the DNA TGTGCCAGCAGCCCCACGAGAGACTACGAGCAGTACTTC. It codes for CASSPTRDYEQYF.

The sample holds many counts of this clonotype. This chain joins TRBV10-3 and TRBJ2-7; no clear D gene. Germline-derived CDR1 and CDR2 are ENHRY and SYGVKD. The CDR3 is made up of 14 amino acids. Trimming took off 6 bases at V and 2 bases at J, with 14 bases between the two ends. The CDR3 here is CAISEAGSPYEQYF. The CDR3 DNA sequence: TGTGCCATCAGCGAGGCCGGGTCCCCCTACGAGCAGTACTTC.